This is a list of T cell receptor beta chains from one sample in a study of T cells after yellow fever vaccination. MiXCR, run by TCRdb on the 5' RACE reads, gives a single entry per CDR3 protein. The sample has almost 600,000 distinct CDR3 sequences, roughly 13% seen once. This specimen was PBMCs, taken on the day of the yellow fever booster vaccination. All receptors derive from a man aged 25-45 years who received the YFV17D yellow fever vaccine. Each CDR3 is given with its conserved first and last residue. Each record gives: clone size, J gene, V gene, D gene, CDR3 DNA, CDR3 protein. D genes are given only for firm matches. For some rows the clone size is stated as once, few or many, or as a class when expanded; others skip it.

>many|TRBJ2-3|TRBV11-2|NA
TGTGCCAGCAGCCCGACTGAGTATTTT
CASSPTEYF
>few|TRBJ2-5|TRBV24-1|TRBD2
TGTGCCACCGGGACCAGGGCGGGAGGGCCGGAGACCCAGTACTTC
CATGTRAGGPETQYF
>NA|TRBJ2-1|TRBV7-8|TRBD2
TGTGCCAACCGTACTAGCGGGGTATACAATGAGCAGTTCTTC
CANRTSGVYNEQFF
>few|TRBJ2-7|TRBV20-1|TRBD2
TGCAGTGCTAGAGATAGTACTAGCGGACGCTACGAGCAGTACTTC
CSARDSTSGRYEQYF
>few|TRBJ2-5|TRBV7-2|NA
TGTGCCAGCAGCTCCAATATCGGACACCAAGAGACCCAGTACTTC
CASSSNIGHQETQYF
>few|TRBJ2-7|TRBV19|NA
TGTGCCAGTAGTATGTGGGGCTACGAGCAGTACTTC
CASSMWGYEQYF
>few|TRBJ2-2|TRBV24-1|TRBD2
TGTGCCACCAGTGATCGAGGGAGGGACTACACCGGGGAGCTGTTTTTT
CATSDRGRDYTGELFF
>few|TRBJ1-6|TRBV12-3/TRBV12-4|TRBD1
TGTGCCAGCAGTTTTGGGACAGGGGGATCGTATTCACCCCTCCACTTT
CASSFGTGGSYSPLHF
>NA|TRBJ2-6|TRBV5-5|NA
TGTGCCAGCAGCTTCCTTCGCGTCTCTGGGGCCAACGTCCTGACTTTC
CASSFLRVSGANVLTF
>many|TRBJ2-5|TRBV12-3/TRBV12-4|NA
TGTGCCAGCAGCTTAGGGTTACAGGGAGCGGCGGAGACCCAGTACTTC
CASSLGLQGAAETQYF
>few|TRBJ2-7|TRBV12-3/TRBV12-4|NA
TGTGCCAGCAGCCCCCAGGGGAGGTTGAACATCTACGAGCAGTACTTC
CASSPQGRLNIYEQYF
>NA|TRBJ2-1|TRBV10-3|NA
TGTGCCATCCGGCTTAGCGAGATCTACAATGAGCAGTTCTTC
CAIRLSEIYNEQFF
>NA|TRBJ2-3|TRBV7-2|TRBD2
TGTGCCAGCAGCTTCCTGAGCGGGAACACAGATACGCAGTATTTT
CASSFLSGNTDTQYF
>many|TRBJ2-1|TRBV11-2|TRBD2
TGTGCCAGCAGCTCGGGACTAGCGGGACTCGAGCAGTTCTTC
CASSSGLAGLEQFF
>NA|TRBJ2-7|TRBV4-3|NA
TGCGCCAGCAGCCATATGGGGAAAGGGGACGAGCAGTACTTC
CASSHMGKGDEQYF
>NA|TRBJ2-1|TRBV3-1|NA
TGTGCCAGCAGCCAAAAGGGACCTGAGCAGTTCTTC
CASSQKGPEQFF
>NA|TRBJ2-1|TRBV15|NA
TGTGCCACCAGCAGGGCTCTTCGGGAGCAGTTCTTC
CATSRALREQFF
>NA|TRBJ2-3|TRBV7-9|NA
TGTGCCAGCAGCATCGGGGCGGATACGCAGTATTTT
CASSIGADTQYF
>NA|TRBJ2-7|TRBV7-2|NA
TGTGCCAGCAGCCCGCGCCCCGCCTACGAGCAGTACTTC
CASSPRPAYEQYF
>NA|TRBJ2-1|TRBV5-1|TRBD1
TGCGCCAGCAGCGCGGATACAGGGGCGACTTACAATGAGCAGTTCTTC
CASSADTGATYNEQFF
>NA|TRBJ2-7|TRBV7-9|NA
TGTGCCAGCAGCCCCCGGGACGGCGAGAGGTCCTACGAGCAGTACTTC
CASSPRDGERSYEQYF
>NA|TRBJ2-7|TRBV5-1|NA
TGCGCCAGCAGCTTTGGTGCTGAGCAGTACTTC
CASSFGAEQYF
>NA|TRBJ2-4|TRBV6-2/TRBV6-3|TRBD1
TGTGCCAGCAGTTATACCGGACAGGAAGCCAAAAACATTCAGTACTTC
CASSYTGQEAKNIQYF
>once|TRBJ2-3|TRBV28|NA
TGTGCCAGCAGTTTATCGCAGGGTCCAGATACGCAGTATTTT
CASSLSQGPDTQYF
>NA|TRBJ2-1|TRBV2|NA
TGTGCCAACCAGAGGGAATTGGGCAATGAGCAGTTCTTC
CANQRELGNEQFF
>few|TRBJ1-1|TRBV5-1|TRBD1
TGCGCCAGCAGCTCCGGACAGGTCACTGAAGCTTTCTTT
CASSSGQVTEAFF
>NA|TRBJ2-3|TRBV5-4|TRBD2
TGTGCCAGCAGCCAGTCTTTGCGGGAGAGGACAGATACGCAGTATTTT
CASSQSLRERTDTQYF
>NA|TRBJ2-7|TRBV7-9|TRBD2
TGTGCCAGCAGCCCACGGACTAGCGAGAAAGTCTACGAGCGGTACTTC
CASSPRTSEKVYERYF
>few|TRBJ2-5|TRBV5-1|TRBD2
TGCGCCAGCAGCTTGTTTCTAGCGGGACAAGAGACCCAGTACTTC
CASSLFLAGQETQYF
>few|TRBJ2-1|TRBV20-1|TRBD2
TGCAGTGCTCCCCCGGCGGGCGGGAGAAGGAATGGTGAGCAGTTCTTC
CSAPPAGGRRNGEQFF
>few|TRBJ2-7|TRBV3-1|TRBD2
TGTGCCAGCAGTAGACTAGCGCAAAGCTCCTACGAGCAGTACTTC
CASSRLAQSSYEQYF
>few|TRBJ2-7|TRBV5-1|NA
TGCGCCAGCAGCTTTTACAGGAACTACGAGCAGTACTTC
CASSFYRNYEQYF
>few|TRBJ2-2|TRBV12-3/TRBV12-4|NA
TGTGCCAGCGGCTTTGGCGGGACCACCGGGGAGCTGTTTTTT
CASGFGGTTGELFF
>few|TRBJ2-7|TRBV27|NA
TGTGCCAGCAGTTTATCAACTGGGGCGGGGGCCTCCTACGAGCAGTACTTC
CASSLSTGAGASYEQYF
>NA|TRBJ2-1|TRBV5-1|TRBD2
TGCGCCAGCAGCCGGACTAGCGGGAGAGGTAATGAGCAGTTCTTC
CASSRTSGRGNEQFF
>few|TRBJ2-5|TRBV5-1|NA
TGCGCCAGCAGCTCCGATCGCTCCCTCCTGGAGACCCAGTACTTC
CASSSDRSLLETQYF
>many|TRBJ2-3|TRBV7-9|TRBD2
TGTGCCAGCAGTTTGACTAGCGTCTCCACAGATACGCAGTATTTT
CASSLTSVSTDTQYF
>few|TRBJ2-2|TRBV12-3/TRBV12-4|TRBD1
TGTGCCAGCAGTCGGGACAGGGCGGGGTCCGGGGAGCTGTTTTTT
CASSRDRAGSGELFF
>NA|TRBJ1-4|TRBV28|NA
TGTGCCAGCAGTTTACTGTTCGGAGCAACTAATGAAAAACTGTTTTTT
CASSLLFGATNEKLFF
>NA|TRBJ2-7|TRBV7-2|NA
TGTGCCAGCACCTTAGGTCAGAGGGGCGAGCAGTACTTC
CASTLGQRGEQYF
>few|TRBJ2-7|TRBV7-9|NA
TGTGCCAGCAGCGCGACGGTTTCCCTAGCCGAGCAGTACTTC
CASSATVSLAEQYF
>NA|TRBJ2-5|TRBV5-1|TRBD1
TGCGCCAGCAGCTTGGGGGACAGGGTGAACCAAGAGACCCAGTACTTC
CASSLGDRVNQETQYF
>many|TRBJ2-2|TRBV7-2|NA
TGTGCCAGCAGCTTACGTAACACCGGGGAGCTGTTTTTT
CASSLRNTGELFF
>NA|TRBJ2-1|TRBV7-2|TRBD2
TGTGCCAGCAGCTTTGTACCGGGCGGGAGGGCGGACAATGAGCAGTTCTTC
CASSFVPGGRADNEQFF
>few|TRBJ2-5|TRBV7-6|NA
TGTGCCAGCAGCGAACCAGGCAGGCCCCGAGAGACCCAGTACTTC
CASSEPGRPRETQYF
>few|TRBJ2-3|TRBV25-1|TRBD2
TGTGCCAGCAGTGACCCGGGACTAGCGCTAGATACGCAGTATTTT
CASSDPGLALDTQYF
>few|TRBJ2-7|TRBV6-5|TRBD1
TGTGCCAGCAGTTACTCGAGAGGACAGGGAGAACCGTACTTC
CASSYSRGQGEPYF
>NA|TRBJ2-7|TRBV14|NA
TGTGCCAGCAGCCAAAGGGACGGCTACGAGCAGTACTTC
CASSQRDGYEQYF
>NA|TRBJ1-1|TRBV6-6|TRBD1
TGTGCCAGCAGTACCGTCCGGGACAGGGAAGCTTTCTTT
CASSTVRDREAFF
>few|TRBJ2-7|TRBV10-3|NA
TGTGCCATCAGTGAGTCGATGGGGGACGAGCAGTACTTC
CAISESMGDEQYF
>few|TRBJ2-1|TRBV12-3/TRBV12-4|NA
TGTGCCAGCAGTTCGCGGACAGCCAGCTCCTACAATGAGCAGTTCTTC
CASSSRTASSYNEQFF
>few|TRBJ2-7|TRBV6-5|NA
TGTGCCAGCCGAGGGGCGGGCGAGCAGTACTTC
CASRGAGEQYF
>NA|TRBJ2-1|TRBV20-1|NA
TGCAGTGCTAGACTAGTATCTCTCAATGAGCAGTTCTTC
CSARLVSLNEQFF